The rows below give T cell receptor beta chains drawn from one sample of a study of cytomegalovirus exposure and HLA in healthy donors. Sequencing used immunoSEQ multiplex PCR; TCRdb keeps in-frame clones, though not all of them. This sample has under 150,000 clones; almost 90% occur once, and the top ten carry roughly 7.7%. The sequencing input was PBMCs. These receptor sequences come from a young woman in good health and CMV-seropositive. Each CDR3 is given with its conserved first and last residue. D genes are given only for firm matches. Rows may omit the clone size; those that give it use once, few, many or a size class.

J gene: TRBJ2-7; clone size: NA; V gene: TRBV19; D gene: NA; CDR3 DNA: TGTGCCACCAGGACACGTTACTACGAGCAGTACTTC; CDR3 protein: CATRTRYYEQYF
J gene: TRBJ1-1; clone size: NA; V gene: TRBV19; D gene: NA; CDR3 DNA: TGTGCCAGTAGTATAGGCTACAGGGCGGAAATACAACGCATGAAGCGGGCTTTCTTT; CDR3 protein: CASSIGYRAEIQRMKRAFF
J gene: TRBJ2-7; clone size: NA; V gene: TRBV14; D gene: NA; CDR3 DNA: TGTGCCGCCTTAGAACTCTACGAGCAGTACTTC; CDR3 protein: CAALELYEQYF
J gene: TRBJ2-2; clone size: NA; V gene: TRBV28; D gene: TRBD2; CDR3 DNA: TGTGCCAGCAGAGCGGGAGGCAGCACCGGGGAGCTGTTTTTT; CDR3 protein: CASRAGGSTGELFF
J gene: TRBJ2-5; clone size: NA; V gene: TRBV5-4; D gene: TRBD1; CDR3 DNA: TGTGCCAGCAGCCGAGACAGGGGGTTGGAGACCCAGTACTTC; CDR3 protein: CASSRDRGLETQYF
J gene: TRBJ1-1; clone size: once; V gene: TRBV30; D gene: TRBD1; CDR3 DNA: TGTGCCTGGAGTGTCGCCCTGGGACAGCCGAACACTGAAGCTTTCTTT; CDR3 protein: CAWSVALGQPNTEAFF
J gene: TRBJ2-7; clone size: once; V gene: TRBV5-1; D gene: NA; CDR3 DNA: TGCGCCAGCAGCTTGGACTCGTGGGAGCAGTACTTC; CDR3 protein: CASSLDSWEQYF
J gene: TRBJ2-3; clone size: NA; V gene: TRBV11-2; D gene: NA; CDR3 DNA: TGTGCCAGCAGCTCACACACAGGGACAAATACGCAGTATTTT; CDR3 protein: CASSSHTGTNTQYF
J gene: TRBJ1-5; clone size: once; V gene: TRBV6-6; D gene: TRBD1; CDR3 DNA: TGTGCCAGCAGAGACAGGGAGATACTGGGTCAGCCCCAGCATTTT; CDR3 protein: CASRDREILGQPQHF
J gene: TRBJ1-4; clone size: few; V gene: TRBV5-1; D gene: TRBD1; CDR3 DNA: TGCGCCAGCAGCCCCTCGGGGACAGGGACTGAAAAACTGTTTTTT; CDR3 protein: CASSPSGTGTEKLFF
J gene: TRBJ2-1; clone size: once; V gene: TRBV28; D gene: NA; CDR3 DNA: TGTGCCAGCAGTTTAACTGCAGGGCTAGATGAGCAGTTCTTC; CDR3 protein: CASSLTAGLDEQFF
J gene: TRBJ2-7; clone size: many; V gene: TRBV28; D gene: TRBD1; CDR3 DNA: TGTGCCAGCACTGGGTCCGACAGGGGCTCCTACGAGCAGTACTTC; CDR3 protein: CASTGSDRGSYEQYF
J gene: TRBJ1-4; clone size: NA; V gene: TRBV5-1; D gene: NA; CDR3 DNA: TGCGCCAGCAGCTTGGCCGGGATGGGACATAATGAAAAACTGTTTTTT; CDR3 protein: CASSLAGMGHNEKLFF
J gene: TRBJ1-2; clone size: NA; V gene: TRBV21-1; D gene: NA; CDR3 DNA: TGTGCCAGCAGCAAATACACAGGGAACTATGGCTACACCTTC; CDR3 protein: CASSKYTGNYGYTF
J gene: TRBJ1-6; clone size: NA; V gene: TRBV5-1; D gene: NA; CDR3 DNA: TGCGCCAGCAGCCCGCTCTGGAGCTCCTATAATTCACCCCTCCACTTT; CDR3 protein: CASSPLWSSYNSPLHF